This record covers a single TCR beta chain. Added by template switching were UMIs that each held a 6-nucleotide sample barcode. Reanalyzing the 5' RACE reads, TCRdb keeps one entry per CDR3 protein, without DNA. The listing records some 150,000 distinct CDR3 sequences. The data were taken from a study of monozygotic twins with inflammatory bowel disease. Germline CDR1 and CDR2: LNHDA and SQIVND (reference sequence). This CDR3 spans 15 amino acids. The chain links TRBV19 to TRBJ2-2; TCRdb's assignment of TRBD1 cannot be checked, as there is no DNA. The sample was blood. The sequence was collected from a human donor with ulcerative colitis or Crohn's disease, or a healthy co-twin of an affected twin (not recorded which). CDR3 sequence: CASSSGQGYTGELFF.